A selection of T cell receptor beta chains follows, all from one sample in a study of blood T cell repertoires in COVID-19. Data came from immunoSEQ multiplex PCR; TCRdb stores just in-frame clones and leaves some out. Seen here are about 130,000 clones, about 79% observed once, and the top ten hold 16%. Input material: peripheral blood. The receptors were sampled from a woman aged 45-59 years with acute or convalescent COVID-19. Both conserved end residues are part of each CDR3. Each record gives: V gene, CDR3 length, D gene, J gene, CDR3 protein. D genes are given only for firm matches.

TRBV7-3	14	TRBD1	TRBJ1-1	CASSQGQGISEAFF
TRBV20-1	11	-	TRBJ1-1	CSAIRGREAFF
TRBV11-3	16	TRBD2	TRBJ2-3	CASRDGTSGSTDTQYF
TRBV7-9	16	TRBD1	TRBJ2-7	CASSSQSGQGTYEQYF
TRBV6-5	15	TRBD1	TRBJ1-2	CASRPRQGANYGYTF
TRBV19	15	TRBD1	TRBJ2-7	CASKKEGQGTYEQYF
TRBV6-5	13	TRBD1	TRBJ1-5	CASSTGVVQPQHF
TRBV7-6	16	TRBD2	TRBJ2-1	CASSLGAGGPYNEQFF
TRBV6-5	16	TRBD2	TRBJ2-7	CASSSISAGGTYEQYF
TRBV5-1	14	-	TRBJ2-7	CASSPELGRSEQYF
TRBV14	13	-	TRBJ1-5	CASSQSGGQPQHF
TRBV18	12	-	TRBJ2-1	CASSAQLDEQFF
TRBV11-3	13	-	TRBJ1-1	CASSLRGNTEAFF
TRBV11-2	15	-	TRBJ1-3	CASSSAAYSGNTIYF
TRBV7-9	14	-	TRBJ2-3	CASSPGGFTDTQYF
TRBV9	13	-	TRBJ1-1	CASSEQGYTEAFF
TRBV11-3	15	-	TRBJ2-3	CASSSSPGVTDTQYF
TRBV25-1	16	-	TRBJ1-4	CASSVGAKATNEKLFF
TRBV5-1	14	-	TRBJ2-5	CASRKQDMKETQYF
TRBV5-5	12	-	TRBJ1-2	CASSLSGYGYTF